Presented here are 24 T cell receptor beta chains from one specimen sequenced in a study of blood T cell repertoires in COVID-19. Profiled with immunoSEQ multiplex PCR; TCRdb holds only in-frame clones, not every one. Seen here are some 150,000 clones, approximately 88% observed once, and the top ten hold approximately 5%. Specimen: peripheral blood. These receptors came from a human donor in a cohort sampled during active COVID-19.

This chain joins TRBV5-1 and TRBJ1-1; 7 bases fit TRBD1. V shed 3 bases, J shed 4 bases, and the junction held 9 bases outside the gene matches. CDR3 length equals 15 residues. Per germline, CDR1 SGHRS and CDR2 YFSETQ. The CDR3 nucleotides are TGCGCCAGCAGCTCCCGACAGGGTGAGTTCACTGAAGCTTTCTTT. This encodes CASSSRQGEFTEAFF. The whole variable domain, remainder taken from reference TRBV5-1 and TRBJ1-1, is KAGVTQTPRYLIKTRGQQVTLSCSPISGHRSVSWYQQTPGQGLQFLFEYFSETQRNKGNFPGRFSGRQFSNSRSEMNVSTLELGDSALYLCASSSRQGEFTEAFFGQGTRLTVV.

The chain joins TRBV7-3 to TRBJ1-2; TRBD1 matches 10 bases. The CDR3 is 13 residues long. The V gene end was trimmed by 5 bases and the J gene end by 6 bases; junction bases not matched to a gene: 3. CDR1 is SGHTA and CDR2 is FQGTGA in the germline V gene. CDR3 loop: CASSLGTGDGYTF. CDR3 DNA sequence: TGTGCCAGCAGCCTCGGGACAGGGGATGGCTACACCTTC.

The gene calls are TRBV6-5 and TRBJ1-5, with D possibly matching TRBD1 (5 bases). CDR1 and CDR2 from the germline V gene are MNHEY and SVGAGI. The V and J ends lost 6 bases and 4 bases respectively, with 10 bases between them. The CDR3 runs 13 residues. The CDR3: CASRTGGNQPQHF. For the CDR3, the DNA is TGTGCCAGCAGGACGGGGGGGAATCAGCCCCAGCATTTT.

J is TRBJ1-4 and V is TRBV6-1, with D hard to call. This CDR3 has 17 amino acids. V gave up 2 bases and J gave up 3 bases, with 16 bases separating them. Germline-derived CDR1 and CDR2 are MNHNS and SASEGT. For the CDR3, the DNA is TGTGCCAGCAGTGAACCCCCGCGGGGAGCATCTAATGAAAAACTGTTTTTT. Translated, it gives CASSEPPRGASNEKLFF.

The chain employs TRBV11-2 and TRBJ2-7, with 7 bases matching TRBD2. The CDR3 contains 16 residues. Germline trimming cut 5 bases from V and 2 bases from J; bases unmatched to any gene: 12. Germline V gene lookup returns CDR1 SGHAT and CDR2 FQNNGV. CDR3 amino acids: CASSLSPSGAPYEQYF. CDR3 in DNA: TGTGCCAGCAGCCTTTCCCCCAGCGGGGCTCCCTACGAGCAGTACTTC.

The J gene is TRBJ1-1, the V gene TRBV6-6; D is unresolved. Germline V gene lookup returns CDR1 MNHNY and CDR2 SVGAGI (reference sequence). CDR3 size: 13 residues. Trimming stripped 4 bases from V and 11 bases from J, with 17 bases between. This CDR3 reads CASSSHFEPYAFF. CDR3 sequence (DNA): TGTGCCAGCAGTTCGCACTTCGAACCTTACGCTTTCTTT.

This clone came up once. CDR3 nucleotide sequence: TGTGCCAGCAGTTTAGTTAGCCTGAACACTGAAGCTTTCTTT. Amino acids: CASSLVSLNTEAFF. The rearrangement uses TRBV28 and TRBJ1-1; D is ambiguous. The CDR3 covers 14 residues. Germline V lookup: CDR1 MDHEN, CDR2 SYDVKM. Trimming cost V 2 bases and J 0 bases, with 7 bases left between them.

This chain links TRBV5-4 with TRBJ1-1; D is unresolved. Germline-derived CDR1 and CDR2 are SGHNT and YYREEE (reference sequence). The length of the CDR3 is 15 residues. V shed 3 bases and J shed 3 bases, with 15 bases lying between them. CDR3 sequence (DNA): TGTGCCAGCAGCTCCCACTCCCGTACGGACACTGAAGCTTTCTTT. Translating it yields CASSSHSRTDTEAFF.

The CDR3 region is CASSLEGRTGGVDEQFF. CDR3 coding DNA: TGTGCCAGCAGCTTAGAGGGGCGGACAGGGGGTGTCGATGAGCAGTTCTTC. The chain combines TRBV11-3 with TRBJ2-1, with TRBD1 matching over 10 bases. Germline CDR1 is SGHNT and CDR2 is YENEEA. V lost 0 bases to trimming and J lost 8 bases; unmatched junction nucleotides: 10. CDR3 length equals 17 residues.

V and J are TRBV28 and TRBJ2-7, with D possibly TRBD2 on 6 matching bases. The germline CDR1 and CDR2 sequences are MDHEN and SYDVKM. This CDR3 contains 14 residues. The V end was cut by 6 bases, the J end by 2 bases, with 14 bases between. The CDR3 reads CASRLPGATYEQYF. The CDR3 DNA is TGTGCCAGCAGGCTACCGGGAGCTACCTACGAGCAGTACTTC.

This clone was seen just once. The V call is TRBV18, the J call TRBJ2-7; D is perhaps TRBD1 (6 bases). Trimming stripped 2 bases from V and 6 bases from J, with 11 bases between. CDR1 and CDR2 (germline): KGHSH, LQKENI. This CDR3 has 13 residues. CDR3 sequence: CASSPGTGFEQYF. The DNA of the CDR3 is TGTGCCAGCTCACCAGGAACAGGGTTCGAGCAGTACTTC.

This rearrangement joins TRBV5-1 to TRBJ1-4, with D perhaps TRBD1 (5 bases). Germline values: CDR1 SGHRS, CDR2 YFSETQ. The CDR3 consists of 14 residues. Trimming removed 4 bases at V and 4 bases at J, with 11 bases between. The CDR3 reads CASSLLDSNEKLFF. DNA for the CDR3: TGCGCCAGCAGCCTCTTAGACAGTAATGAAAAACTGTTTTTT.

The chain uses TRBV10-3 and TRBJ1-1, with 9 positions matching TRBD1. The CDR3 runs to 14 residues. Germline CDR1 ENHRY, CDR2 SYGVKD. V was pared by 5 bases and J by 6 bases, with 7 bases of the junction left unmatched. The CDR3, as DNA: TGTGCCATCAGTAAGACAGGGGGGTTGGCTGAAGCTTTCTTT. Its protein product is CAISKTGGLAEAFF.

The genes are TRBV7-9 and TRBJ2-5; D is perhaps TRBD1 (5 bases). V lost 2 bases and J lost 9, with 16 bases in between. Germline loops: CDR1 SEHNR, CDR2 FQNEAQ (reference sequence). The CDR3 extends over 14 amino acids. The CDR3 loop reads CASSLSDWGRSQYF. The CDR3 region has the DNA TGTGCCAGCAGCTTATCAGACTGGGGCCGTTCCCAGTACTTC.

The chain couples TRBV5-4 to TRBJ2-5; 12 nucleotides align to TRBD2. V lost 0 bases to trimming and J lost 4 bases; unmatched junction nucleotides: 10. This CDR3 is built from 18 residues. CDR1 SGHNT and CDR2 YYREEE come from the germline V gene (reference sequence). CDR3 amino acids: CASSLGRLAGAPGETQYF. Written as DNA, the CDR3 is TGTGCCAGCAGCTTGGGTAGACTAGCGGGGGCCCCAGGAGAGACCCAGTACTTC.

The chain links TRBV7-3 to TRBJ2-5, with TRBD2 as a possible D gene (5 bases). Trimming shortened V by 5 bases and J by 1 base, and 11 bases separated the two germline ends. The germline V gene encodes CDR1 SGHTA and CDR2 FQGTGA. This CDR3 region has 14 residues. The CDR3 DNA follows: TGTGCCAGCAGCCCAGGAGGACTCCAAGAGACCCAGTACTTC. As protein: CASSPGGLQETQYF. The full variable domain, its missing parts supplied by reference TRBV7-3 and TRBJ2-5, is GAGVSQTPSNKVTEKGKYVELRCDPISGHTALYWYRQSLGQGPEFLIYFQGTGAADDSGLPNDRFFAVRPEGSVSTLKIQRTERGDSAVYLCASSPGGLQETQYFGPGTRLLVL.

The chain has TRBV7-2 and TRBJ2-1; 10 bases match TRBD2. The CDR3 covers 14 residues. The trim removed 4 bases at V and 8 bases at J, leaving 5 bases unmatched. From germline, CDR1 is SGHTA and CDR2 FQGNSA. The CDR3: CASSSSGRGDEQFF. CDR3 bases: TGTGCCAGCAGCTCCAGCGGGAGGGGCGATGAGCAGTTCTTC.

About this clone itself: One end of the junction varies from germline; a read error may be responsible. This chain connects TRBV10-3 to TRBJ2-2; 11 bases line up with TRBD2. The germline gives CDR1 ENHRY, CDR2 SYGVKD. The CDR3 is 17 residues long. CDR3 bases: TGTGCCATCAGTGAGTCGTCTAGCGGGGGGAACCCCGGGGAGCTGTTTTTT. This translates into CAISESSSGGNPGELFF.

V usage is TRBV7-6 and J usage is TRBJ2-2; 13 nucleotides match TRBD2. V dropped 1 base and J dropped 7; count of bases not matched to a gene: 6. The CDR3 runs to 17 residues. The germline V gene encodes CDR1 SGHVS and CDR2 FNYEAQ. The CDR3 DNA reads TGTGCCAGCAGCTTAGGTACTAGCGGGAGGGCCGACGGGGAGCTGTTTTTT. Translating gives CASSLGTSGRADGELFF.

The chain employs TRBV5-1 and TRBJ1-4, with 9 nucleotides matching TRBD1. CDR3 length: 15 amino acids. V dropped 2 bases and J dropped 7; count of bases not matched to a gene: 6. The germline V gene encodes CDR1 SGHRS and CDR2 YFSETQ. The CDR3 loop reads CASSLTGGSGEKLFF. DNA of the CDR3: TGCGCCAGCAGCTTAACAGGGGGCTCCGGTGAAAAACTGTTTTTT.

A single count supports this clone. V is TRBV5-4 and J is TRBJ2-7, with D possibly TRBD2 on 6 matching bases. Trimming pared 4 bases from V and 1 base from J, leaving 21 bases between. The CDR3 has 17 residues. Looked up from germline, CDR1 is SGHNT and CDR2 is YYREEE (reference sequence). CDR3 loop: CASSLGGVSGTSYEQYF. The CDR3 DNA reads as TGTGCCAGCAGCCTCGGGGGTGTCTCGGGTACATCCTACGAGCAGTACTTC.

Notes on this clone: An end of the junction does not agree with germline; a read error may underlie this. DNA for the CDR3: TGTGCCAGCAGTGCAGAAGAGGCTTGGGTACCTTTT. Amino acids: CASSAEEAWVPF. The chain is built from TRBV2 and TRBJ1-1, with D hard to call. The germline gives CDR1 SNHLY, CDR2 FYNNEI. The length of the CDR3 is 12 residues.

This clone has a single count. The chain employs TRBV24-1 and TRBJ2-2; D is perhaps TRBD1 (6 bases). Germline CDR1 KGHDR, CDR2 SFDVKD. V was trimmed by 3 bases and J by 5 bases, leaving 15 bases between them. This CDR3 contains 16 residues. CDR3 nucleotide sequence: TGTGCCACCAGTGATCCCCGCAGGGGCCCTACCGGGGAGCTGTTTTTT. It is translated as CATSDPRRGPTGELFF.

The V and J genes are TRBV6-5 and TRBJ2-5, with TRBD1 identical over 7 bases. The CDR3 has 14 residues. The V and J ends lost 6 bases and 5 bases, in that order; junction bases with no gene match: 9. The germline CDR1 and CDR2 sequences are MNHEY and SVGAGI. CDR3 protein: CASSTNRGEETQYF. CDR3 sequence (DNA): TGTGCCAGCAGCACAAACAGGGGAGAGGAGACCCAGTACTTC.